This T cell receptor (beta chain) derives from a study of a mutant IDH1 vaccine in newly diagnosed glioma. In the study overall: Treated patients, about 60% male and roughly 40% female, averaged about 40 years of age. Study-wide findings and caveats: Among top peripheral T cell clonotypes, changes seemed unrelated to pseudoprogression.

Germline V gene data show CDR1 as MNHEY and CDR2 as SVGAGI. The length of the CDR3 is 11 residues. V was clipped by 6 bases and J by 8 bases, with 8 bases between them. Clones were sequenced by immunoSEQ multiplex PCR, and TCRdb holds only the in-frame ones, with some missing. The sample shows more than 55,000 clones, roughly four fifths of them seen only once. The time point denotes: week 11, during vaccination. Each dose of the vaccine consisted of 300 ug of mutant IDH1 20-mer peptide, with topical imiquimod. With respect to this clone: As yet, its antigen is unknown.

The origin of this receptor is a man in his thirties or forties with glioma. The gene calls are TRBV6-5 and TRBJ2-1; D uncertain. Sequenced material: PBMCs, taken from a glioma patient whose treatment included an IDH1 peptide vaccine. CDR3 coding DNA: TGTGCCAGCAGGCGTATGGATGAGCAGTTCTTC. It yields the protein CASRRMDEQFF.